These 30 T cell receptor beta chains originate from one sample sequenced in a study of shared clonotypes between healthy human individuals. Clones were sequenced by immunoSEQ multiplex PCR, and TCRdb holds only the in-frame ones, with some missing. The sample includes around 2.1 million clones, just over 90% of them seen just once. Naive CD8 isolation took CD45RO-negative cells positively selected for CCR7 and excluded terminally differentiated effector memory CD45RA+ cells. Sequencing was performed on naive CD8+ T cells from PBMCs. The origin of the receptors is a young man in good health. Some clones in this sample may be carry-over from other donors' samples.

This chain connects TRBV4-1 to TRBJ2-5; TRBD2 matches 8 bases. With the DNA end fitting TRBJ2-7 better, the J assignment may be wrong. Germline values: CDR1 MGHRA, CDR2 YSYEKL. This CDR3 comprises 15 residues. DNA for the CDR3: TGCGCCAGCAGCCAAGATCGAGGACTAGCTTACGAGCAGTACTTC. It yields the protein CASSQDRGLAYEQYF.

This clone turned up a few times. Here the CDR3 reads CASSPGGWTEAFF. CDR3 nucleotide sequence: TGTGCCAGCAGCCCAGGGGGTTGGACTGAAGCTTTCTTT. This rearrangement joins TRBV2 to TRBJ1-1; 7 nucleotides match TRBD1. The CDR3 totals 13 residues. Trimming removed 6 bases from V and 5 bases from J; junction bases left unmatched: 6. In germline, CDR1 is SNHLY, CDR2 FYNNEI.

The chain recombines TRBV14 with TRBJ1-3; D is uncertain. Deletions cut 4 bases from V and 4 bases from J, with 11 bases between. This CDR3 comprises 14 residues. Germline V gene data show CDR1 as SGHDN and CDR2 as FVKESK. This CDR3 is CASSPRGGGNTIYF. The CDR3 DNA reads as TGTGCCAGCAGCCCTCGGGGAGGGGGAAACACCATATATTTT.

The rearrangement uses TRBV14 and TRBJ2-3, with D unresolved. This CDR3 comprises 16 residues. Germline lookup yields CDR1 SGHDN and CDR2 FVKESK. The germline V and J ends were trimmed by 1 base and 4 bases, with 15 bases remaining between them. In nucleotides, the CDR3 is TGTGCCAGCAGCCAAGCCGCGACGCGGTATGCAGATACGCAGTATTTT. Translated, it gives CASSQAATRYADTQYF.

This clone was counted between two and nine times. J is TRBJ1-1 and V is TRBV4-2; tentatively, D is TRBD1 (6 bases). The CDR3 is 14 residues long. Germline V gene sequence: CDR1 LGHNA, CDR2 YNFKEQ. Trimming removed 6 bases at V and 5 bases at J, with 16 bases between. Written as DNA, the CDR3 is TGTGCCAGCAGGAACACAGGGATTTTTACTGAAGCTTTCTTT. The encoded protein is CASRNTGIFTEAFF.

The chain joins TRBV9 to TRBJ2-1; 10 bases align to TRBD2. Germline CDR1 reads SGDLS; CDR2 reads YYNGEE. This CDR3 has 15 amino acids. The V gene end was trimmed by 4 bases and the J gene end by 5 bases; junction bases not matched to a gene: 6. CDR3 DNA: TGTGCCAGCAGCCTTCCAGGGACTAGCGACAATGAGCAGTTCTTC. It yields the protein CASSLPGTSDNEQFF.

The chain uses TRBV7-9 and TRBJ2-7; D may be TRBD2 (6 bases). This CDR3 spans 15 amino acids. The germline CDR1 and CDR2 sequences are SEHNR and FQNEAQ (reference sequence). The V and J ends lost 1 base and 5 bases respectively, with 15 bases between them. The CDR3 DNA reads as TGTGCCAGCAGCTTAGACGAGGAGGGAGTTCACGAGCAGTACTTC. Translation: CASSLDEEGVHEQYF.

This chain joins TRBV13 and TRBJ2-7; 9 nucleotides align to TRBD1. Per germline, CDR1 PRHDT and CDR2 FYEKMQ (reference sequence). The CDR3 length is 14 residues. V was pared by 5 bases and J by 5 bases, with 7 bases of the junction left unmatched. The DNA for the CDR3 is TGTGCCAGCAGCCCCGGGGACAGGGTGGACGAGCAGTACTTC. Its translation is CASSPGDRVDEQYF.

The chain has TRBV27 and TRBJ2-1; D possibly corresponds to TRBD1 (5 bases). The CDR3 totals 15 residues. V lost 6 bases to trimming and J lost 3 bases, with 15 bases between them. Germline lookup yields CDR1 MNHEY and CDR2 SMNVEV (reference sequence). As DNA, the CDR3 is TGTGCCAGCAGGCCAATAGGGGTTCTCTACAATGAGCAGTTCTTC. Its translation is CASRPIGVLYNEQFF.

CDR3 protein: CASSYSGGIYYEQYF. CDR3 bases: TGTGCCAGCAGTTACTCGGGGGGGATCTACTACGAGCAGTACTTC. V gene TRBV6-5 combines with J gene TRBJ2-7, with 7 bases matching TRBD2. The CDR3 consists of 15 residues. The germline gives CDR1 MNHEY, CDR2 SVGAGI. After removal of 0 bases from V and 3 bases from J, the junction contained 5 bases not matched to a gene.

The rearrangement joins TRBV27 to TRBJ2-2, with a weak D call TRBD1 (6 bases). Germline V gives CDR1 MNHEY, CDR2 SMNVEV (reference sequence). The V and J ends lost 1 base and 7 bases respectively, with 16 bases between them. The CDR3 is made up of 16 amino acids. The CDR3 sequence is CASSLFGGSSGGELFF. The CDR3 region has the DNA TGTGCCAGCAGTTTATTTGGGGGCTCCTCGGGCGGGGAGCTGTTTTTT.

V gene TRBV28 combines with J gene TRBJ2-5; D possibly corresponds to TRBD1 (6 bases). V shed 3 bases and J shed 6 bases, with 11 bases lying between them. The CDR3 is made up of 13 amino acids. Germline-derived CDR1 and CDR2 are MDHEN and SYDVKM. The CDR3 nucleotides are TGTGCCAGCAGTTTGGGGGCATTGAAGACCCAGTACTTC. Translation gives CASSLGALKTQYF.

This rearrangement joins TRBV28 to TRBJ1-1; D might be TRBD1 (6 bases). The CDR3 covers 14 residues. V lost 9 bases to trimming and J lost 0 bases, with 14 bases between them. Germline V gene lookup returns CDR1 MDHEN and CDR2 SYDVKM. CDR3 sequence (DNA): TGTGCCAGTATATCACAGGGAATGAACACTGAAGCTTTCTTT. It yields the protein CASISQGMNTEAFF.

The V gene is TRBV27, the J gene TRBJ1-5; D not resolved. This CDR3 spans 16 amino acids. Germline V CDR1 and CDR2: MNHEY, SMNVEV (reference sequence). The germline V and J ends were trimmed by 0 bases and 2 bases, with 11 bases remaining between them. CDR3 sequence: CASSLSYRQGNQPQHF. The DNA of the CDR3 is TGTGCCAGCAGTTTATCGTATCGGCAGGGCAATCAGCCCCAGCATTTT.

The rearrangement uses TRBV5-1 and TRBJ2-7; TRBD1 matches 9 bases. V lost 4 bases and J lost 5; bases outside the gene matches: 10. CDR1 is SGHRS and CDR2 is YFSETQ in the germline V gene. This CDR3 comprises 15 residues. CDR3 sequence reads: CASSDARTGEHEQYF. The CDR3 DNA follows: TGCGCCAGCAGCGACGCGAGGACAGGGGAACACGAGCAGTACTTC. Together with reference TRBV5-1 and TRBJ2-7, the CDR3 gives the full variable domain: KAGVTQTPRYLIKTRGQQVTLSCSPISGHRSVSWYQQTPGQGLQFLFEYFSETQRNKGNFPGRFSGRQFSNSRSEMNVSTLELGDSALYLCASSDARTGEHEQYFGPGTRLTVT.

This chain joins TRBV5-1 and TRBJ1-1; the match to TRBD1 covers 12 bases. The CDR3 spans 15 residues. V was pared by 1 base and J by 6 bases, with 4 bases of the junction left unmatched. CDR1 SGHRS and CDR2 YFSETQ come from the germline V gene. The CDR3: CASSLLGQGAPEAFF. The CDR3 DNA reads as TGCGCCAGCAGCTTGTTGGGACAGGGGGCCCCTGAAGCTTTCTTT.

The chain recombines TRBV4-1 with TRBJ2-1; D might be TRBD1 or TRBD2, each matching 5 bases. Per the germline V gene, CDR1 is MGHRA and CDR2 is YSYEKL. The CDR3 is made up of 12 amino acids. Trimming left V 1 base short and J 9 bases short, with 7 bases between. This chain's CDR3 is CASSQGGTEQFF. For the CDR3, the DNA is TGCGCCAGCAGCCAAGGAGGGACTGAGCAGTTCTTC.

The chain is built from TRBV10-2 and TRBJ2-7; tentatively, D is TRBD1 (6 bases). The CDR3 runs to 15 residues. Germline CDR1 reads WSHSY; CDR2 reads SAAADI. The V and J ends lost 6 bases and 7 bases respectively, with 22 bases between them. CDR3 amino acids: CASSARGGPQVEQYF. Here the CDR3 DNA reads TGCGCCAGCAGCGCCAGGGGCGGACCTCAGGTAGAGCAGTACTTC.

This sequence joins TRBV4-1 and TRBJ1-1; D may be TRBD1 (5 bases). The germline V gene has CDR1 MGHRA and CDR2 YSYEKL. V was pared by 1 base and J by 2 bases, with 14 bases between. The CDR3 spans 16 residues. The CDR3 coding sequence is TGCGCCAGCAGCCAAGGGGGCAGAAACGCCAACACTGAAGCTTTCTTT. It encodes CASSQGGRNANTEAFF.

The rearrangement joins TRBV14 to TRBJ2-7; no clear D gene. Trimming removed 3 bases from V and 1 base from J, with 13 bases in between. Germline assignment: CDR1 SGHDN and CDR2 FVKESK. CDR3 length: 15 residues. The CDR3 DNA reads TGTGCCAGCAGCCATGGACGGCTCCTGTCCTACGAGCAGTACTTC. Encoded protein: CASSHGRLLSYEQYF.

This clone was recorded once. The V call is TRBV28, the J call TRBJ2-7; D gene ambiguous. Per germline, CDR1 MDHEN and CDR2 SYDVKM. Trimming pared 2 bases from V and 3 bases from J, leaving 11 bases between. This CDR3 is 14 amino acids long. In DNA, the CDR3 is TGTGCCAGCAGTTTAAACTCCCCGCGCTACGAGCAGTACTTC. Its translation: CASSLNSPRYEQYF.

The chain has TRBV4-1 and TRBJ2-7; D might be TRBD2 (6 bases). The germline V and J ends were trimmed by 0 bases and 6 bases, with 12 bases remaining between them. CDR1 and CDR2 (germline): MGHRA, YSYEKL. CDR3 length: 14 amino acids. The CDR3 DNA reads TGCGCCAGCAGCCAAGATCCGGGAGAAGGCGAGCAGTACTTC. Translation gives CASSQDPGEGEQYF.

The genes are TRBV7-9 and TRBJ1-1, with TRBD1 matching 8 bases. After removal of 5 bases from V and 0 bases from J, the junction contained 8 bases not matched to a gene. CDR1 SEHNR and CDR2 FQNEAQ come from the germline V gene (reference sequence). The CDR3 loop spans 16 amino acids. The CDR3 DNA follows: TGTGCCAGCAGCACCGGACAGGGAACTATGAACACTGAAGCTTTCTTT. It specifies CASSTGQGTMNTEAFF.

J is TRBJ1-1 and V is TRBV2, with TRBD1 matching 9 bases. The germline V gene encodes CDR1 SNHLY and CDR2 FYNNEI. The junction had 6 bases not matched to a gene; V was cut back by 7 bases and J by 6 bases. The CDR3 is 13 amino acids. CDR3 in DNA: TGTGCCAGCACCCCCGGGACAGGGTCTGAAGCTTTCTTT. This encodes CASTPGTGSEAFF. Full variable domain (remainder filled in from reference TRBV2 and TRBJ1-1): EPEVTQTPSHQVTQMGQEVILRCVPISNHLYFYWYRQILGQKVEFLVSFYNNEISEKSEIFDDQFSVERPDGSNFTLKIRSTKLEDSAMYFCASTPGTGSEAFFGQGTRLTVV.

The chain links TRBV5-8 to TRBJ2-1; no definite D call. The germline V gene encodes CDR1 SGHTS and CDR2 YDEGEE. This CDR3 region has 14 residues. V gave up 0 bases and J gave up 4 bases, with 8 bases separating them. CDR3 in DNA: TGTGCCAGCAGCTTGGGACACGGGTACAATGAGCAGTTCTTC. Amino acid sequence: CASSLGHGYNEQFF.

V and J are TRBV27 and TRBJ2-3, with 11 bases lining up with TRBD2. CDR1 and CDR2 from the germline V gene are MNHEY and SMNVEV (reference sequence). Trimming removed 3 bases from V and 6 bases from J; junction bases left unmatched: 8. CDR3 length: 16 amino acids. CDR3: CASSLGSGRATDTQYF. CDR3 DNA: TGTGCCAGCAGTTTGGGTAGCGGGAGGGCCACCGATACGCAGTATTTT.

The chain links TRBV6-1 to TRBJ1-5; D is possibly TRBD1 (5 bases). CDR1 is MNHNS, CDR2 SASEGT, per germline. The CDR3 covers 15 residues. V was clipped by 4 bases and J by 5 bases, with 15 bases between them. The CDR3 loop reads CASSVLRQGHQPQHF. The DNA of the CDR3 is TGTGCCAGCAGTGTCCTCCGGCAGGGACATCAGCCCCAGCATTTT.

The CDR3 sequence is CASIPGLSSYEQYF. Here the CDR3 DNA reads TGTGCCAGCATCCCGGGACTTAGCTCCTACGAGCAGTACTTC. The V call is TRBV2, the J call TRBJ2-7, with a tentative D call TRBD2 (6 bases). V shed 7 bases and J shed 0 bases, with 13 bases lying between them. In germline, CDR1 is SNHLY, CDR2 FYNNEI. This CDR3 region has 14 residues.

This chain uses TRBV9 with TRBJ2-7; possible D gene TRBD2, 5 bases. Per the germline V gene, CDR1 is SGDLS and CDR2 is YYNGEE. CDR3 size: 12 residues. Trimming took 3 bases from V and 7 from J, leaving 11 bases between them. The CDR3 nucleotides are TGTGCCAGCAGCGCGGACGGGGAGGAGCAGTACTTC. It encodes CASSADGEEQYF.

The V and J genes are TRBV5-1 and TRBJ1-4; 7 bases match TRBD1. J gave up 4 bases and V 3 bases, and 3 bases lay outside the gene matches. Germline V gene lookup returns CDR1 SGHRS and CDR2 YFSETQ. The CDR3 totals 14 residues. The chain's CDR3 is CASSSTGVNEKLFF. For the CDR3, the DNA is TGCGCCAGCAGCTCCACAGGGGTTAATGAAAAACTGTTTTTT.